These 7 T cell receptor beta chains came from one sample sequenced in a study of neurological immune-mediated disorders. TCRdb reprocessed the 5' RACE reads with MiXCR, giving one entry per CDR3 protein. The table records 35,000 to 45,000 distinct CDR3 sequences, roughly 7% of them present only once. The sequenced sample was PBMCs. The receptors originated from a woman aged 40 to 50 in good health.

This clonotype appeared many times. The chain employs TRBV12-3 or TRBV12-4 and TRBJ1-1; maybe TRBD1 (5 bases). V was trimmed by 5 bases and J by 5 bases, leaving 21 bases between them. The CDR3 contains 16 residues. The CDR3 region is CASSPLSGRKRTEAFF. As DNA, the CDR3 is TGTGCCAGCAGTCCGCTTTCAGGGAGGAAAAGAACTGAAGCTTTCTTT.

Concerning this clonotype itself: A much more abundant neighbour one base away suggests this may be a read error. The chain uses TRBV4-2 and TRBJ2-7, with D tentatively TRBD1 (6 bases). Trimming cost V 3 bases and J 5 bases, with 20 bases left between them. Germline CDR1 is LGHNA and CDR2 is YNFKEQ. CDR3 length equals 16 residues. The CDR3 DNA reads as TGTGCCAGCAGCCAGGGTCTGGACAGTTACGCGAACGAGCAGTACTTC. Amino acids: CASSQGLDSYANEQYF.

Many counts were recorded for this clonotype. This sequence joins TRBV29-1 and TRBJ2-1; TRBD1 matches at 8 bases. Germline V gene lookup returns CDR1 SQVTM and CDR2 ANQGSEA. Losses at the gene ends were 6 bases for V and 7 bases for J; bases not matched to a gene: 8. The CDR3 consists of 13 residues. The CDR3 region is CSVDWTGLNEQFF. The CDR3 nucleotides are TGCAGCGTCGATTGGACAGGGCTAAATGAGCAGTTCTTC.

At least ten counts were recorded for this clonotype. The rearrangement links TRBV6-5 to TRBJ2-1; D may be TRBD1 (5 bases). The germline V gene encodes CDR1 MNHEY and CDR2 SVGAGI. Trimming cost V 6 bases and J 0 bases, with 18 bases left between them. The CDR3 consists of 17 residues. The DNA for the CDR3 is TGTGCCAGCAGCCGGTCCTTCAGGGATATCTCCTACAATGAGCAGTTCTTC. Translating gives CASSRSFRDISYNEQFF.

This clonotype is termed medium-sized. This rearrangement joins TRBV5-6 to TRBJ1-1; TRBD1 matches 7 bases. Germline CDR1 SGHDT, CDR2 YYEEEE. V was pared by 9 bases and J by 5 bases, with 13 bases of the junction left unmatched. The CDR3 covers 14 residues. The CDR3 bases are TGTGCCACCGGAAGGAGGAGGGGGCAAACTGAAGCTTTCTTT. Its translation is CATGRRRGQTEAFF.

In this sample, this clonotype turned up many times. CDR3 in amino acids: CASSLRDTMNTEAFF. The CDR3 DNA sequence: TGTGCCAGCAGCCTTAGGGATACCATGAACACTGAAGCTTTCTTT. V is TRBV3-1 and J is TRBJ1-1; D not certain. The CDR3 is 15 residues long. The V gene's germline CDR1 is LGHDT and CDR2 YNNKEL (reference sequence). Deletions cut 4 bases from V and 0 bases from J, with 12 bases between.

This clonotype was seen repeatedly, ten times or more. The V gene is TRBV27, the J gene TRBJ2-7, with 9 bases lining up with TRBD2. Germline V gene data show CDR1 as MNHEY and CDR2 as SMNVEV (reference sequence). The CDR3 is made up of 15 amino acids. Trimming took 3 bases from V and 2 from J; bases not matched to a gene: 5. The CDR3 coding sequence is TGTGCCAGCAGTTTTTGGGGGACTAGCACCTACGAGCAGTACTTC. Its translation: CASSFWGTSTYEQYF.